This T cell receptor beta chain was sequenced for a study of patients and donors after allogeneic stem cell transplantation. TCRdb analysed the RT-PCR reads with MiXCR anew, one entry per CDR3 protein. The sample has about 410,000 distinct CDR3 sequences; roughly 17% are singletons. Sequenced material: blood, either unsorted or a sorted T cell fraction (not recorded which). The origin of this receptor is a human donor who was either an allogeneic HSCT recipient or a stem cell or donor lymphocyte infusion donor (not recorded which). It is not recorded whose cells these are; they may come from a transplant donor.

The CDR3 loop is CASRPTGGGNQPQHF. The CDR3 DNA reads as TGTGCCAGCAGGCCCACAGGGGGCGGCAATCAGCCCCAGCATTTT. The rearrangement links TRBV6-1 to TRBJ1-5, with 9 bases aligning to TRBD1. Losses at the gene ends were 6 bases for V and 2 bases for J; bases not matched to a gene: 5. The V gene's germline CDR1 is MNHNS and CDR2 SASEGT. This CDR3 spans 15 amino acids.